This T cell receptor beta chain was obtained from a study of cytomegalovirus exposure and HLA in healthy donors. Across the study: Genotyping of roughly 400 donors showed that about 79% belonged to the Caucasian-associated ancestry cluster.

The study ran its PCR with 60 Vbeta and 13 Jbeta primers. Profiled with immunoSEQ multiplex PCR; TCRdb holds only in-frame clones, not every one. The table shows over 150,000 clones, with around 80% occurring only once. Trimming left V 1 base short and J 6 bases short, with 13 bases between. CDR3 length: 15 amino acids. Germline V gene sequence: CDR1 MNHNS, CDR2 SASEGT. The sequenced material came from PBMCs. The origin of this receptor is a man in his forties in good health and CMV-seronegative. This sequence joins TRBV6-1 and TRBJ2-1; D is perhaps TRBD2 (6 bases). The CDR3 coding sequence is TGTGCCAGCAGTGAAGTCCTCATCGGGAGCAATGAGCAGTTCTTC. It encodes CASSEVLIGSNEQFF.